The rows below give T cell receptor beta chains drawn from one sample of a study of T cells in Graves' hyperthyroidism and ophthalmopathy. TCRdb re-called the multiplex PCR reads with MiXCR, one entry per CDR3 protein. Here the sample spans under 400,000 distinct CDR3 sequences, 20% to 25% being singletons. Sequencing input: blood. These TCRs come from a woman aged 45 to 65 with Graves' hyperthyroidism. Both conserved end residues are part of each CDR3. A D gene is named only where the DNA matches it firmly.

>TRBD2|TRBV7-2
CASFRRHREGGDTQYF
>TRBD2|TRBV11-2
CASSLDFGLAGGAYNEQFF
>NA|TRBV6-2/TRBV6-3
CASSWAGETQYF
>NA|TRBV7-9
CASSLVLTNAYNEQFF
>TRBD2|TRBV10-3
CAISEASGNSYNEQFF
>TRBD1|TRBV5-6
CASSPMTGTRGYTF
>TRBD2|TRBV11-2
CASSSSKAGGRRGQFF
>NA|TRBV6-1
CASSEVAQVGNQPQHF
>NA|TRBV5-1
CASSRDSNTEAFF
>NA|TRBV6-1
CASSLWGQPSSGNTIYF
>NA|TRBV2
CASSEAGVTEAFF
>TRBD1|TRBV19
CASSRTGTGSQPQHF
>TRBD1|TRBV20-1
CSARVAGGSHFSGNTIYF
>NA|TRBV10-1
CASRTMDYEQYF
>NA|TRBV4-2
CASSQGTPGADTQYF
>NA|TRBV30
CAWTGFRILDTQYF
>NA|TRBV7-2
CASSFRGVGTDTQYF
>NA|TRBV6-1
CASSEGTNSNQPQHF
>TRBD2|TRBV11-2
CASSLISGGAGGELFF
>TRBD1|TRBV6-2/TRBV6-3
CASSGHGTGTVAQYF
>NA|TRBV9
CASSTHVGGITGELFF
>TRBD1|TRBV11-2
CASSLGTGPNTGELFF
>TRBD2|TRBV29-1
CSVDTGTSVDEQFF
>NA|TRBV12-3/TRBV12-4
CASSLNNMNTEAFF
>TRBD1|TRBV28
CASSLWRRYGQGISLTQETQYF
>NA|TRBV28
CASTPPGHYGYTF
>TRBD2|TRBV29-1
CSVAERESYNEQFF
>TRBD1|TRBV20-1
CSARRDRGLGDTYEQYF
>NA|TRBV27
CASSVGSLYEQYF
>NA|TRBV5-6
CASSWNGMSSYNEQFF
>TRBD2|TRBV29-1
CSISSGNTDTQYF
>NA|TRBV12-3/TRBV12-4
CASKEQIGSPLHF
>TRBD1|TRBV5-1
CASSLDRGYYGYTF
>NA|TRBV29-1
CSSLNEGFEQYF
>NA|TRBV9
CASSVLGAGANVLTF
>NA|TRBV29-1
CSILQGAQVSGELFF
>NA|TRBV5-6
CASSFSPGNYGYTF
>NA|TRBV20-1
CSAEPRDSIYEQYF
>NA|TRBV27
CASSPQGQPNTEAFF
>TRBD1|TRBV10-3
CAAGGQGYGYTF
>NA|TRBV18
CASSWGQADEQYF
>TRBD1|TRBV28
CASSSPAGGAGYGYTF
>NA|TRBV20-1
CSGVNTEAFF
>NA|TRBV27
CASSYGVSYNEQFF
>TRBD1|TRBV2
CASSDRTGVSYGYTF
>NA|TRBV18
CASSSNPSSSSTDTQYF
>NA|TRBV7-3
CASSLGITGELFF
>NA|TRBV12-3/TRBV12-4
CASSPVDSYGYTF
>NA|TRBV2
CASSPEVGTQYF
>TRBD1|TRBV28
CATSSGTGLGNTIYF
>TRBD1|TRBV11-2
CASSTYRGKGTEAFF
>TRBD2|TRBV5-1
CASSLESSGLPSSYNEQFF